This T cell receptor beta chain comes out of a study of cytomegalovirus exposure and HLA in healthy donors (dated by TCRdb to 2017 to 2019). Looking at the study overall: According to an earlier analysis of a few hundred of the donors, about 190 million T cells yielded 117 million unique TCR beta sequences and approximately 300 Gb of sequence data. All discovery cohort repertoires had been generated using a single sequencing platform. An earlier analysis of around 640 of the donors used high-throughput TCR beta sequencing to judge whether each TCR beta V gene segment behaved as functional or pseudogenic. A later analysis re-analyzed previously published TCR beta repertoires from 500 to 700 donors and added high-resolution HLA genotyping to study TCR occurrence patterns. The study profiled the T cell repertoires of hundreds of subjects by immunosequencing and related them to cytomegalovirus serostatus. Donor age, sex, ethnicity and CMV serostatus were compiled together with the repertoire data. Five DR-DQ haplotypes were handled as single units for association and clustering because linkage in the cohort was strong. To predict cytomegalovirus infection status, the study brought together high-throughput TCR immunosequencing, statistical association of individual TCRs with disease status, and machine learning. A later genetic analysis took genome-wide SNP genotypes for about 55% of the 666 donors and used that subset as a discovery cohort. A separate validation cohort of 100 to 150 different subjects was used in addition to the roughly 670-subject first cohort. In the later analysis, no new phenotypic data were used to find candidate immune exposures; instead, reliance was placed on TCR beta sequences and their occurrence across donors. Typing coverage varied by locus: roughly 629-630 donors for A, B, C, DRB1 and DQB1; under 550 for DQA1; some 610 for DPA1; approximately 490 for DPB1. The aim of the study was to test whether cataloging public T cell receptors could identify signatures of past pathogen exposure. Of the approximately 370 genotyped donors, 65% to 90% were placed in the genetic ancestry cluster associated with self-reported Caucasian donors. HLA typing covered class I and class II loci at four-digit resolution. Roughly 300 gigabases of sequencing data and around 85 million unique TCR sequences made up an early release that covered some 640 HLA-typed donors. Across about 380 genotyped donors of the cohort, an average of roughly 230,000 unique TCR beta nucleotide sequences per donor were sequenced, and roughly 20% of those sequences were non-productive.

Between the V and J ends, shortened by 0 bases and 0 bases respectively, the junction contains 9 bases. CDR1 and CDR2 were assigned from the germline V gene (reference sequence) as LNHNV and YYDKDF. From the cysteine through the phenylalanine, the CDR3 covers 15 amino acids. Only the CDR3 region is kept as DNA, spanning 45 bases read in frame from base 1. In total, approximately 700 healthy bone marrow donors made up the cohort. At the time of sampling, every cohort member was nominally healthy, though immune exposures that went unrecorded were likely present. The donor tested CMV seropositive, placing the donor among the roughly 270 seropositive members of the cohort. A peripheral blood sample was collected from each donor, and TCR beta sequencing was performed on peripheral blood mononuclear cells. The Qiagen DNeasy Blood Extraction Kit was used to extract genomic DNA from the blood cell samples.

With regard to this clone: Its antigen specificity is not known.

Results the study describes overall, beyond this receptor: Sequencing depth was assumed to be roughly uniform across donors in the presence/absence analyses, though that assumption may not hold. In vitro tests confirmed that a few of the cytomegalovirus-associated TCR beta chains recognize cytomegalovirus antigens. Most TCR sequences were observed very rarely across donors, whereas some public TCRs were present in many individuals. A later analysis found that TCR association rates varied across HLA loci, with DRB1 alleles showing the most associated TCRs and HLA-C alleles the fewest. It was suggested by the authors that the approach could potentially be generalized to other disease states and immunological phenotypes. In an earlier analysis of more than 500 of the donors, most TCR beta V segments appeared in productive rearrangements about 90% or about 30% of the time, broadly matching IMGT annotations. A further reported finding was that TCR beta sequences accurately predicted the HLA-A and HLA-B alleles for most subjects in the first cohort. A group of highly shared sequence variants was considered likely to be a technical artifact of the sequencing pipeline. In both the original and validation cohorts, the classifier was reported to diagnose cytomegalovirus status with high specificity and sensitivity. In a later analysis, 16,951 TCR beta sequences were associated with specific HLA alleles at a false discovery rate of 0.05. When HLA alleles, especially DR and DQ, strongly co-occurred, attributing TCR associations to individual alleles was difficult. Some IMGT-functional V segments, including TRBV6-2 and TRBV6-3, could not be distinguished by the 87-base-pair reads and were therefore excluded. Linkage disequilibrium might explain the correlated functional status among segregating V segments, but an unknown experimental factor could not be ruled out. A later analysis reported that several top co-occurrence clusters appeared linked to parvovirus B19, influenza, CMV and Epstein-Barr virus. An association between a missense DCLRE1C variant and V-gene and J-gene trimming of TCR beta chains was found in a later genetic analysis and replicated in an independent cohort. Approximately 18 rarely observed V segments, including chromosome 9 orphons, were excluded from the earlier analysis of a few hundred of the donors because counts were too low. Because HLA typing was unavailable for some donors at each locus, only the typed subset was used in association tests. According to a later genetic analysis, donors in an Asian-associated ancestry cluster had fewer N-insertions in productive TCRs than the roughly 660-donor mean. Immune exposure information for the cohort was limited to CMV serostatus. In a later analysis, HLA-associated TCR beta chains were found to be more clonally expanded and to have lower generation probabilities than equally common non-associated chains. The cohort was sequenced for TCR beta chains only, and without alpha or paired-chain data the features that could be detected were limited. In a later analysis, most CMV-associated TCR beta chains were found to appear HLA-restricted, with HLA associations seemingly driven largely by CMV exposure. In the study, 150 to 200 TCR beta chains were listed as associated with cytomegalovirus.

Libraries were built with the immunoSEQ multiplex PCR assay. The multiplex PCR relied on a mix of 60 forward primers for TCR Vbeta segments and 13 reverse primers for TCR Jbeta segments. The CDR3 region of rearranged TCR beta genes was amplified from genomic DNA by a multiplex PCR assay. The Illumina HiSeq System was used to sequence the amplified TCR beta libraries as 87-base-pair reads. The original pipeline was this. A later analysis tallied around 87 million unique TCR beta chains across the 650 to 750 repertoires, and approximately 11 million of those chains were shared by two or more donors. Raw reads were error-corrected and collapsed into unique sequences by a nearest-neighbor algorithm in which closely related sequences were merged to remove PCR and sequencing errors. To assign V, D and J gene segments, CDR3 sequences were aligned to IMGT reference sequences. Each retained sequence needed at least a six-nucleotide match to both a V gene segment and a J gene segment. A rearrangement was called productive if the CDR3 had no stop codons and remained in frame with V and J, and every other rearrangement was called non-productive. CDR3 was defined by IMGT convention, running from the second conserved V-encoded cysteine to the conserved J-encoded phenylalanine. The earlier analysis of fewer than 750 of the donors excluded sequences that lacked an unambiguous match to a single V gene segment. An earlier analysis of 500 to 600 of the donors classified V segments as functional when productive rearrangements were above 56.7% and as segregating when the standard deviation between donors was above 5%. A statistical classification framework was built for diagnosing cytomegalovirus status from the catalog of TCR beta chain sequences. A later analysis assigned V and J genes by comparing TCR nucleotide sequences with IMGT/GENE-DB human TR gene sequences. Using the TCRdist pipeline, a later analysis assigned CDR3 sequences along with most-parsimonious VDJ recombination scenarios. In a later analysis, each TCR beta chain was defined by its CDR3 amino acid sequence together with its V-gene family, and reads without a unique V-gene family were excluded. In a later analysis, approximately 640 highly shared, low-generation-probability nucleotide sequences were removed to address suspected cross-contamination and a sequencing artifact. In a later analysis, a clonal expansion index was calculated for each public chain from normalized within-repertoire ranks of inferred template counts. In a later analysis, generation probabilities were computed using a VDJ recombination model fitted to out-of-frame rearrangements, and the results were checked against IGoR. Hypergeometric tests were used in a later analysis to score TCR-TCR, TCR-HLA and TCR-CMV co-occurrence, with a repertoire-size bias correction applied to the TCR pairs. A later analysis estimated false discovery rates by permuting HLA or CMV assignments 20 times. In a later analysis, co-occurring TCRs were grouped with DBSCAN, and TCRdist sequence similarity was added when clustering was performed within HLA-allele-positive subsets. Co-occurrence clustering excluded repertoires with fewer than 30,000 or more than 120,000 public chains, plus five with anomalous nucleotide sharing. TCRdb's version of the immuneACCESS table is confined to in-frame rearrangements and falls short of the full clone set. An unresolved V gene accounts for under half of the shortfall where checked; the remainder is of unknown origin. The DNA was the basis for D and trimming; V, J and clone size are from that table. This sample's table lists over 100,000 clones. The ten largest clones represent approximately 6.8% of the sample.

Sequenced: PBMCs. The chain was built from TRBV15 and TRBJ2-7; the D gene is perhaps TRBD1, on 5 matching bases. This TCR was recovered from a middle-aged man in good health and CMV-seropositive. The CDR3 protein: CATSREGAGSYEQYF. The DNA reads TGTGCCACCAGCAGAGAAGGGGCAGGCTCCTACGAGCAGTACTTC.